This T cell receptor beta chain is drawn from a study of CD4 T cells in relation to SARS-CoV-2 and coronaviruses. Study-level information: Controls used an HIV-1 Nef peptide pool or no peptide.

Libraries were prepared by immunoSEQ multiplex PCR; TCRdb keeps only in-frame clonotypes and omits some of them. This sample yields around 20,000 clones, of which 75% to 85% are seen a single time; about 12% belongs to the top ten. V was shortened by 4 bases and J by 8 bases, with 17 bases between the two germline ends. The CDR3 has 14 amino acids. Germline CDR1 reads LGHDT; CDR2 reads YNNKEL (reference sequence). Study-wide results and limits: The cross-reactivity analysis covered only spike protein, not other viral proteins.

With respect to this clone: Its specificity is not known.

Unexposed donor CD4+ T cells date from about 2011-2018, before the COVID-19 pandemic. The cells were cultured for about ten days before CD4+ T cells were isolated. Testing used SARS-CoV-2 S/N and four cold-coronavirus spikes on unexposed-donor CD4+ T cells, cells permitting. Cultures received half-medium IL-2 refreshes on days 3 and 7. The sample consisted of CD4+ T cells from PBMCs, cultured in vitro. This receptor was identified in a human donor in good health. The chain combines TRBV3-1 (or the pseudogene TRBV3-2) with TRBJ1-1; unclear D gene. The CDR3 sequence: CASSPKTGNGEAFF. CDR3 DNA: TGTGCCAGCAGCCCAAAGACGGGGAACGGCGAAGCTTTCTTT.